A single sample is the source of the 4 T cell receptor beta chains below, sequenced in a study of T cell responses to AZD1222 COVID-19 vaccine. Generated by immunoSEQ multiplex PCR, the TCRdb table keeps only in-frame clones and is missing some. The sample consists of over 110,000 clones, just over 90% of them appearing once. Sequences were derived from peripheral blood, sampled on day 0 of AZD1222 vaccination. All receptors derive from an adult in good health.

The chain carries TRBV5-8 and TRBJ2-1; the D is unclear. The V gene lost 0 bases and the J gene lost 10 bases, with 14 bases spanning the gap. Germline-derived CDR1 and CDR2 are SGHTS and YDEGEE. The CDR3 sequence is 14 residues long. CDR3 in amino acids: CASSLAWGWEEQFF. In nucleotides, the CDR3 is TGTGCCAGCAGCTTGGCCTGGGGTTGGGAAGAGCAGTTCTTC.

The V and J genes are TRBV6-5 and TRBJ2-7; D may be TRBD1 (5 bases). V shed 9 bases and J shed 0 bases, with 15 bases lying between them. Germline-derived CDR1 and CDR2 are MNHEY and SVGAGI. The CDR3 extends over 14 amino acids. The CDR3 sequence is CASQGSLISYEQYF. CDR3 coding DNA: TGTGCCAGTCAGGGTAGTCTGATCTCCTACGAGCAGTACTTC.

The rearrangement joins TRBV19 to TRBJ1-4; D not resolved. V lost 6 bases to trimming and J lost 5 bases, with 25 bases between them. Germline V gene lookup returns CDR1 LNHDA and CDR2 SQIVND (reference sequence). The CDR3 runs 18 residues. The DNA for the CDR3 is TGTGCCAGTAGCCCGCCCCCGGCCACCTGGGCAAGAAATGAAAAACTGTTTTTT. Amino acid sequence: CASSPPPATWARNEKLFF.

This chain joins TRBV20-1 and TRBJ2-7; 10 nucleotides align to TRBD2. The CDR3 sequence is 17 residues long. Germline-derived CDR1 and CDR2 are DFQATT and SNEGSKA (reference sequence). Germline trimming cut 3 bases from V and 2 bases from J; bases unmatched to any gene: 13. This chain's CDR3 is CSASEDWASGGPYEQYF. The CDR3 region has the DNA TGCAGTGCTAGTGAAGACTGGGCTAGCGGGGGACCCTACGAGCAGTACTTC.